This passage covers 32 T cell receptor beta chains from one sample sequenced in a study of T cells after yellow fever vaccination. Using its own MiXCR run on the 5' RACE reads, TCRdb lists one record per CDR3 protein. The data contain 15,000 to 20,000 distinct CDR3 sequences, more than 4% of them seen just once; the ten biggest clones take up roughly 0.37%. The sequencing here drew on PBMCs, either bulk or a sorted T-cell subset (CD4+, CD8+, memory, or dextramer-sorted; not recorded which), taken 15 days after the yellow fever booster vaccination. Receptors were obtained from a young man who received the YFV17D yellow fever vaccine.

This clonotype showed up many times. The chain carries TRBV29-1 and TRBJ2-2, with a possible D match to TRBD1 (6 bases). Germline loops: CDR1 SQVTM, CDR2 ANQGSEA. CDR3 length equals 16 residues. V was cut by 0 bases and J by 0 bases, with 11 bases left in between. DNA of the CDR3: TGCAGCGTTGAAGATCTTAAGGGGGCGAACACCGGGGAGCTGTTTTTT. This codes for CSVEDLKGANTGELFF.

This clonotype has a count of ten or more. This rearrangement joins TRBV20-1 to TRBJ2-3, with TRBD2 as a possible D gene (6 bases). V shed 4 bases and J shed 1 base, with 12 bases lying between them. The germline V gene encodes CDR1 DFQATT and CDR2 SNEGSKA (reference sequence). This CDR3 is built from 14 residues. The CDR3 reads CSANSASGTDTQYF. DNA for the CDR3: TGCAGTGCTAACTCGGCTAGCGGCACAGATACGCAGTATTTT.

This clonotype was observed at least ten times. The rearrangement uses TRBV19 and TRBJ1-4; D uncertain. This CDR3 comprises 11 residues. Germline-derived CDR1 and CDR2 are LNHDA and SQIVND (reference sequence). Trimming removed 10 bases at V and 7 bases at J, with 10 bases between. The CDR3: CATSYFEKLFF. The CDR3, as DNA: TGTGCCACATCGTATTTTGAAAAACTGTTTTTT. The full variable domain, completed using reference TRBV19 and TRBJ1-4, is DGGITQSPKYLFRKEGQNVTLSCEQNLNHDAMYWYRQDPGQGLRLIYYSQIVNDFQKGDIAEGYSVSREKKESFPLTVTSAQKNPTAFYLCATSYFEKLFFGSGTQLSVL.

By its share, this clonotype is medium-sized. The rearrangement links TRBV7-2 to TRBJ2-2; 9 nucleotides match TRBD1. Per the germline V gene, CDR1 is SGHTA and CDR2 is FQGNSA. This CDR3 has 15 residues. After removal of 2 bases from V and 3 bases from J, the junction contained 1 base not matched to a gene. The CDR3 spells CASSLTGGDTGELFF. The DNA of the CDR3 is TGTGCCAGCAGCTTAACAGGGGGCGACACCGGGGAGCTGTTTTTT.

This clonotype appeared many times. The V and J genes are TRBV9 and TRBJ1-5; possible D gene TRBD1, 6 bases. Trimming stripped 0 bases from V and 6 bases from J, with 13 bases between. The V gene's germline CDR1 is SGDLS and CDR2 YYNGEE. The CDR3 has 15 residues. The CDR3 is CASSVEGQGGQPQHF. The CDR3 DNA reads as TGTGCCAGCAGCGTAGAGGGACAAGGGGGTCAGCCCCAGCATTTT.

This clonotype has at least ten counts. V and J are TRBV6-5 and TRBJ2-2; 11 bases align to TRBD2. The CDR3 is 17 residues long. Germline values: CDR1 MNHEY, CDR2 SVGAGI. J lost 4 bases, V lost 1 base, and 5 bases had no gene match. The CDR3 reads CASSYFSGRAITGELFF. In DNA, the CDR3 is TGTGCCAGCAGTTACTTTAGCGGGAGGGCTATCACCGGGGAGCTGTTTTTT.

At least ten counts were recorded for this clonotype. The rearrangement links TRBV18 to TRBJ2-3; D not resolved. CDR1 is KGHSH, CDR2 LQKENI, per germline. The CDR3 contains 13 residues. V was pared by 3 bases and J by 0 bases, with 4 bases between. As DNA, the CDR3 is TGTGCCAGCTCACCTGCCAGCACAGATACGCAGTATTTT. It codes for CASSPASTDTQYF.

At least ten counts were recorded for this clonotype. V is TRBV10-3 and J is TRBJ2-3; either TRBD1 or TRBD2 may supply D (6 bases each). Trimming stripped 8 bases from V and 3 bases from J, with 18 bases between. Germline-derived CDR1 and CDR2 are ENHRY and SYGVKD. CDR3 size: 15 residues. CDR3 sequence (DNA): TGTGCCATCGGGTCCCCAGGAGGGGGAACAGATACGCAGTATTTT. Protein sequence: CAIGSPGGGTDTQYF.

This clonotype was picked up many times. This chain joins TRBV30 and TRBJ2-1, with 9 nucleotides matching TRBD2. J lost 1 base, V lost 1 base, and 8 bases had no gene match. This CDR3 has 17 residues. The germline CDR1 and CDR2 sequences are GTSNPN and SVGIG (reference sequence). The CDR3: CAWSDPASGISYNEQFF. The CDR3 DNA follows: TGTGCCTGGAGTGACCCGGCTAGCGGGATATCCTACAATGAGCAGTTCTTC.

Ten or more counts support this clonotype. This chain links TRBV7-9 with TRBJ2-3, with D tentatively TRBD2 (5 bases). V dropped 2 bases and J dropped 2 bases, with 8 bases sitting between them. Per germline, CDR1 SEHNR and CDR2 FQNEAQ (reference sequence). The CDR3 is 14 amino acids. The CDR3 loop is CASSLSEVTDTQYF. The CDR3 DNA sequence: TGTGCCAGCAGCTTATCGGAGGTCACAGATACGCAGTATTTT.

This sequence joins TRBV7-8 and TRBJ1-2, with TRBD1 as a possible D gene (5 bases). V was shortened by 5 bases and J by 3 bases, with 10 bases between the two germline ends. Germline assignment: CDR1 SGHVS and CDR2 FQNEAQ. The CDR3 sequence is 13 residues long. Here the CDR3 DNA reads TGTGCCAGCAGCCCGGGACGGGACTATGGCTACACCTTC. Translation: CASSPGRDYGYTF.

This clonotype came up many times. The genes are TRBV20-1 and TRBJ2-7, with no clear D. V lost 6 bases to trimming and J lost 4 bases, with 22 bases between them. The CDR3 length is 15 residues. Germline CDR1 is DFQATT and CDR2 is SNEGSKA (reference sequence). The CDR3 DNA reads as TGCAGTGCGACCCCTATGCTGGATAAAGGATACGAGCAGTACTTC. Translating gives CSATPMLDKGYEQYF.

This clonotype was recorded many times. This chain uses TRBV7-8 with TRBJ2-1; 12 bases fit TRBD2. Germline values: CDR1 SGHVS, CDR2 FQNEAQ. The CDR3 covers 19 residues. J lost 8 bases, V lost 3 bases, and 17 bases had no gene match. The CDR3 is CASSLGPLAGGGRRHEQFF. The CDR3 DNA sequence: TGTGCCAGCAGCTTGGGGCCCCTAGCGGGAGGGGGGAGACGGCATGAGCAGTTCTTC.

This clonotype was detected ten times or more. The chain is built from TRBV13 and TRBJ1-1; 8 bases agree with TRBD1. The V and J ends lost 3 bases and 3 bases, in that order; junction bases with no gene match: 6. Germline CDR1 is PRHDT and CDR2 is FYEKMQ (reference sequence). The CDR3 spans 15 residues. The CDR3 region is CASSFRQGMDTEAFF. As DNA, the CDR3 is TGTGCCAGCAGCTTCAGACAGGGGATGGACACTGAAGCTTTCTTT.

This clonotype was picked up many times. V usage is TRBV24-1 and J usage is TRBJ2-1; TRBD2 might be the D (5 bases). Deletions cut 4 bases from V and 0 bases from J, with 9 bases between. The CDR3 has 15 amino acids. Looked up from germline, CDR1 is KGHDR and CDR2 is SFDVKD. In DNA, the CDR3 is TGTGCCACCAGTGAGCTCACTAGCTCCTACAATGAGCAGTTCTTC. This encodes CATSELTSSYNEQFF.

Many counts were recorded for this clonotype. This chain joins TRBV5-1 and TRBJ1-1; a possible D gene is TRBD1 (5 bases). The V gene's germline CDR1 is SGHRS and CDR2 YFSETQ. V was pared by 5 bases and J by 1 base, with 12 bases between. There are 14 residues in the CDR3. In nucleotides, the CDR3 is TGCGCCAGCAGAGATAGGGACTGGAACACTGAAGCTTTCTTT. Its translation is CASRDRDWNTEAFF.

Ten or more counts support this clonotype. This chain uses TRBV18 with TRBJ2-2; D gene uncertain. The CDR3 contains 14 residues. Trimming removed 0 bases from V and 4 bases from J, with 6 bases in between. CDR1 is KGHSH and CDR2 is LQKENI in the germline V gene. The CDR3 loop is CASSPPSSTGELFF. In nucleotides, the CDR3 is TGTGCCAGCTCACCACCCTCGAGCACCGGGGAGCTGTTTTTT.

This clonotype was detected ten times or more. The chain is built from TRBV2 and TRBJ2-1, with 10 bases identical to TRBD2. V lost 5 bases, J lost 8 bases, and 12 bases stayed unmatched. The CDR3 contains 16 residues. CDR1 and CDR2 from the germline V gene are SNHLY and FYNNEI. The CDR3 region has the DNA TGTGCCAGCAGTTCTTCTCTAGCGGGAGAAGGGGATGAGCAGTTCTTC. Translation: CASSSSLAGEGDEQFF.

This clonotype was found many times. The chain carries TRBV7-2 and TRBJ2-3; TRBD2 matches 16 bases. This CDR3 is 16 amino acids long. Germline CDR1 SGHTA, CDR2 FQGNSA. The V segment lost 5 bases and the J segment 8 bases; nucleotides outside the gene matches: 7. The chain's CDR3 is CASSPAGTSGRATQYF. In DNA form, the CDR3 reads TGTGCCAGCAGCCCAGCGGGGACTAGCGGGAGGGCTACGCAGTATTTT. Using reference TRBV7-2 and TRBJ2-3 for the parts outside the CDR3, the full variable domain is GAGVSQSPSNKVTEKGKDVELRCDPISGHTALYWYRQSLGQGLEFLIYFQGNSAPDKSGLPSDRFSAERTGGSVSTLTIQRTQQEDSAVYLCASSPAGTSGRATQYFGPGTRLTVL.

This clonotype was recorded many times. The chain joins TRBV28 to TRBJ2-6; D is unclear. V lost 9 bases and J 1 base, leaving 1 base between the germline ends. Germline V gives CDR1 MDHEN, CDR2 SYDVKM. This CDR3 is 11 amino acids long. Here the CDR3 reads CASSGANVLTF. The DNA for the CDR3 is TGTGCCAGTTCTGGGGCCAACGTCCTGACTTTC.

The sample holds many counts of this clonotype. CDR3 coding DNA: TGTGCCAGCAGTCGGGGGGGCCTATCTGGGGCCAACGTCCTGACTTTC. Amino acid sequence: CASSRGGLSGANVLTF. The chain is built from TRBV21-1 and TRBJ2-6; the table's D call, TRBD2, was not checked against the DNA. TRBV21-1 is a pseudogene. The CDR3 is 16 amino acids.

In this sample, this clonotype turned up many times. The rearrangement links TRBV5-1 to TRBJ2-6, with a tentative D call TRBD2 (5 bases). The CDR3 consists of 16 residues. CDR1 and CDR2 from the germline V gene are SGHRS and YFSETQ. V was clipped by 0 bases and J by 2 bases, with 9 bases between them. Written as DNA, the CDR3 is TGCGCCAGCAGCTTGGTCGGGATTGCTGGGGCCAACGTCCTGACTTTC. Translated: CASSLVGIAGANVLTF.

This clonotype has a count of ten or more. CDR3 sequence reads: CASSHRAGKFF. The CDR3 bases are TGCGCCAGCAGTCATAGGGCGGGGAAGTTCTTC. The chain combines TRBV23-1 with TRBJ2-1; TRBD2 is a possible D gene (6 bases). TRBV23-1 is sorted into the ORF group, with uncertain function. The CDR3 sequence is 11 residues long. V was clipped by 3 bases and J by 14 bases, with 11 bases between them.

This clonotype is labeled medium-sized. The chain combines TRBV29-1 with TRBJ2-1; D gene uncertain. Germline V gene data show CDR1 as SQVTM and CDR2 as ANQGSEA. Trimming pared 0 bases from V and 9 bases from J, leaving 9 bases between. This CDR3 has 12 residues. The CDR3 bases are TGCAGCGTTGAAGATCGTTCGGGTGAGCAGTTCTTC. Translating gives CSVEDRSGEQFF.

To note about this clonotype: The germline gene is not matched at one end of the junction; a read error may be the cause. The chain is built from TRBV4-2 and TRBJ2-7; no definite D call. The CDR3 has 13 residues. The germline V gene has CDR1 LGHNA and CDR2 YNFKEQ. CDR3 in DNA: TGTGCCAGGAGCCCCGGCCGATCCTACGAGCAGTACTTC. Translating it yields CARSPGRSYEQYF.

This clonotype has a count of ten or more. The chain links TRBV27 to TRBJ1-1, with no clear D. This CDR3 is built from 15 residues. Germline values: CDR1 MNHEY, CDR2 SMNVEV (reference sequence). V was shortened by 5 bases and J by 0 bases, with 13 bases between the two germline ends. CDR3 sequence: CASSASVTMNTEAFF. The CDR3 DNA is TGTGCCAGCAGTGCCTCCGTGACGATGAACACTGAAGCTTTCTTT.

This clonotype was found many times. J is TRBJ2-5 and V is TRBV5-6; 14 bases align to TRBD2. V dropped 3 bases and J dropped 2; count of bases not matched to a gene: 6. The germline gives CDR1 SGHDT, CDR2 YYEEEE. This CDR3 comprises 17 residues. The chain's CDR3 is CASSWGLAGVGQETQYF. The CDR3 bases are TGTGCCAGCAGCTGGGGACTAGCGGGAGTAGGTCAAGAGACCCAGTACTTC.

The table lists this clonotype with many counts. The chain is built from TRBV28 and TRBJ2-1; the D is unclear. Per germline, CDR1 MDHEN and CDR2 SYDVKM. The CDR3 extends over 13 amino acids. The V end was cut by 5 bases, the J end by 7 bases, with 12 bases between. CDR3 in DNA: TGTGCCAGCAGTCCCCAATTTGGAAATGAGCAGTTCTTC. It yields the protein CASSPQFGNEQFF.

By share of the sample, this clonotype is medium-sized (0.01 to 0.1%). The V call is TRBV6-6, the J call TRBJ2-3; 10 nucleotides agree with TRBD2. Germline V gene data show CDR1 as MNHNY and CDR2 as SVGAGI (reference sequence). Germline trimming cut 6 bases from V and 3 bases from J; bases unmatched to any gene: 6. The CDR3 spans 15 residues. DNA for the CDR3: TGTGCCAGCAGCCCATCTAGCGGGGGTACAGATACGCAGTATTTT. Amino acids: CASSPSSGGTDTQYF.

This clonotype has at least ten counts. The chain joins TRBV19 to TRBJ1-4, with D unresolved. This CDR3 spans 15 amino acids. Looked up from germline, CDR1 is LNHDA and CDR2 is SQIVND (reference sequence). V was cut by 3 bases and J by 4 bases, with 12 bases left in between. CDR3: CASSMIGGGNEKLFF. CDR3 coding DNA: TGTGCCAGTAGTATGATTGGCGGTGGTAATGAAAAACTGTTTTTT.

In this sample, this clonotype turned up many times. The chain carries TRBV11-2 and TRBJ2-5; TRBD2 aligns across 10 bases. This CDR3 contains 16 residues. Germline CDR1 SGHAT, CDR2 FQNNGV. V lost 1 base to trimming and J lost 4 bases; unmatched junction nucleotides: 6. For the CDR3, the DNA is TGTGCCAGCAGCTTAGGGGCTAGCGGGAGCGGAGAGACCCAGTACTTC. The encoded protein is CASSLGASGSGETQYF.

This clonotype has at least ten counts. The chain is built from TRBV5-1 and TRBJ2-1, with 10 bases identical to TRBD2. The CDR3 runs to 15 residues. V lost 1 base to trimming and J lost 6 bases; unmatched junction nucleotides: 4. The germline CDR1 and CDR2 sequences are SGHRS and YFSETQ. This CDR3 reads CASSLRAGGINEQFF. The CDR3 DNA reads TGCGCCAGCAGCTTGCGAGCGGGAGGGATCAATGAGCAGTTCTTC. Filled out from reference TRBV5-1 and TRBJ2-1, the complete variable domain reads KAGVTQTPRYLIKTRGQQVTLSCSPISGHRSVSWYQQTPGQGLQFLFEYFSETQRNKGNFPGRFSGRQFSNSRSEMNVSTLELGDSALYLCASSLRAGGINEQFFGPGTRLTVL.